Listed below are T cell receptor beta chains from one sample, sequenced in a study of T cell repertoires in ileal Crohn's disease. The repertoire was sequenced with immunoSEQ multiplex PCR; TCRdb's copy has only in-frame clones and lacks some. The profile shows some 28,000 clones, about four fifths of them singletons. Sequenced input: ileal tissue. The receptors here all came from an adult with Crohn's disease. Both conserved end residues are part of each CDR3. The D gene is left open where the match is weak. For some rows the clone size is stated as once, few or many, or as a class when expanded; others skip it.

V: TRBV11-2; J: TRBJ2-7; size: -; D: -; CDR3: CASTPVGHPYAQYF; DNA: TGTGCCAGCACACCCGTAGGACATCCCTACGCGCAGTACTTC
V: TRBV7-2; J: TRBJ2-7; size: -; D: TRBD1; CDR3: CASSSGTGGRYEQYF; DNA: TGTGCCAGCAGCTCCGGGACAGGGGGCCGTTACGAGCAGTACTTC
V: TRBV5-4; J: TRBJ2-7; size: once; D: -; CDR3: CASSLESGWAYEQYF; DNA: TGTGCCAGCAGCTTGGAGTCAGGGTGGGCCTACGAGCAGTACTTC
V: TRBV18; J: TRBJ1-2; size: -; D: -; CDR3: CASSPEGFGSYGYTF; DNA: TGTGCCAGCTCACCGGAGGGCTTCGGGAGCTATGGCTACACCTTC
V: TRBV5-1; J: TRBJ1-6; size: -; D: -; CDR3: CASGTGDNSPLHF; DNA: TGCGCCAGCGGGACGGGGGATAATTCACCCCTCCACTTT
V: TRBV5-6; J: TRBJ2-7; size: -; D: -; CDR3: CASSLDRGLGEQYF; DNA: TGTGCCAGCAGCTTGGATCGGGGGTTGGGCGAGCAGTACTTC
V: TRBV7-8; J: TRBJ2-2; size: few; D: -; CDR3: CASSRQDTPTGELFF; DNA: TGTGCCAGCAGCCGCCAGGACACCCCCACCGGGGAGCTGTTTTTT
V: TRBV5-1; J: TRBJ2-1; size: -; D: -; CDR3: CASSLGAEQFF; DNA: TGCGCCAGCAGTCTCGGAGCGGAGCAGTTCTTC
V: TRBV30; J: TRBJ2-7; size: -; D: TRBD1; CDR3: CAWSIGTGGTYEQYF; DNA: TGTGCCTGGAGTATAGGGACAGGGGGGACCTACGAGCAGTACTTC
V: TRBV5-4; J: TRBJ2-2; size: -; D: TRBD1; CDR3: CASSWTGGGANTGELFF; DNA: TGTGCCAGCAGCTGGACAGGGGGGGGCGCGAACACCGGGGAGCTGTTTTTT
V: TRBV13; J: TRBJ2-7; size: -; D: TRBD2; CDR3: CASTSAGGTYEQYF; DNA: TGTGCCAGCACCTCCGCGGGAGGAACCTACGAGCAGTACTTC
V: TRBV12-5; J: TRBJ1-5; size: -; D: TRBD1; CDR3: CASGGRQGDYSNQPQHF; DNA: TGTGCTAGTGGAGGCCGACAGGGAGATTATAGCAATCAGCCCCAGCATTTT
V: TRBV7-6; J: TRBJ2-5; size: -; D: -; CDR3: CASSLVGKRGWETQYF; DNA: TGTGCCAGCAGCTTAGTTGGGAAACGAGGGTGGGAGACCCAGTACTTC
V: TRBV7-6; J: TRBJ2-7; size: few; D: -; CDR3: CASSLVGGRDYEQYF; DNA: TGTGCCAGCAGCTTGGTAGGAGGAAGAGACTACGAGCAGTACTTC
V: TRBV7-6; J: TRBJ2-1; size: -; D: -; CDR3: CASSSPTGYGNEQFF; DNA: TGTGCCAGCAGCTCCCCGACTGGGTACGGCAATGAGCAGTTCTTC
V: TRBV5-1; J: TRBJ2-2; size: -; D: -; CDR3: CASTKDSRTGELFF; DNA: TGCGCCAGCACCAAGGACAGTCGAACCGGGGAGCTGTTTTTT
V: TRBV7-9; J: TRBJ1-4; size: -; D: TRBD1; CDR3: CASRPSPGQGGTNEKLFF; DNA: TGTGCCAGCAGACCCTCGCCGGGACAGGGTGGAACTAATGAAAAACTGTTTTTT
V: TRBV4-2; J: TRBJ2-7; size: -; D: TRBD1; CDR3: CASSVTGQGGYEQYF; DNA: TGTGCCAGCAGCGTAACGGGACAGGGGGGTTACGAGCAGTACTTC
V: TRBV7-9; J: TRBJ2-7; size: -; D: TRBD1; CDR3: CASSQTGGEQYF; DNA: TGTGCCAGCAGCCAAACAGGGGGCGAGCAGTACTTC
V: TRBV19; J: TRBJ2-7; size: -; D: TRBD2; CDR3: CASSSTSGRREQYF; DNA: TGTGCCAGTAGTTCCACTAGCGGGAGGCGCGAGCAGTACTTC
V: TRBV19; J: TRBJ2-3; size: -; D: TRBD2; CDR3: CASTQASGGGPQYF; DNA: TGTGCCAGTACCCAGGCTAGCGGGGGGGGGCCGCAGTATTTT
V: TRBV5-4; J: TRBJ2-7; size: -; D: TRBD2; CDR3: CASSLGRRREDEQYF; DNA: TGTGCCAGCAGCTTGGGACGAAGACGGGAGGACGAGCAGTACTTC
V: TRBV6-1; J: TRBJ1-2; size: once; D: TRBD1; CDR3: CASSEGYGGTGYSYTF; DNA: TGTGCCAGCAGTGAAGGGTATGGGGGGACAGGGTATAGCTACACCTTC
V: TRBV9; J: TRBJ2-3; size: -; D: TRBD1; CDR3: CASNPDRVTDTQYF; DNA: TGTGCCAGCAACCCGGACAGGGTCACAGATACGCAGTATTTT
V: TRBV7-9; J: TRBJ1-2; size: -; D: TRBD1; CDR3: CASRQTGGRHYGYTF; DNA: TGTGCCAGCAGGCAGACAGGGGGGAGGCACTATGGCTACACCTTC
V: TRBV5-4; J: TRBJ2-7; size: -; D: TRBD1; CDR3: CASSFGQGRTYEQYF; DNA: TGTGCCAGCAGCTTCGGACAGGGGAGGACCTACGAGCAGTACTTC
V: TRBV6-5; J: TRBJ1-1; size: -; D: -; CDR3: CASSSRARARTEAFF; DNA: TGTGCCAGCAGTTCAAGGGCCAGGGCCCGGACTGAAGCTTTCTTT
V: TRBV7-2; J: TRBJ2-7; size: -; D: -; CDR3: CASSGGTALYEQYF; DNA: TGTGCCAGCAGCGGCGGGACTGCGCTCTACGAGCAGTACTTC
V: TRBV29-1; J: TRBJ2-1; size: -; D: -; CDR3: CSVEASVLFNEQFF; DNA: TGCAGCGTTGAAGCTAGCGTGCTCTTTAATGAGCAGTTCTTC
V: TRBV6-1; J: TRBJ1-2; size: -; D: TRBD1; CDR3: CASSEKGYRGRVGYTF; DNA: TGTGCCAGCAGTGAAAAGGGGTACAGGGGGCGGGTCGGCTACACCTTC
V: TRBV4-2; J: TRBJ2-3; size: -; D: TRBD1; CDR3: CASSHGQGGTTDTQYF; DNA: TGTGCCAGCAGCCACGGACAGGGCGGGACGACAGATACGCAGTATTTT
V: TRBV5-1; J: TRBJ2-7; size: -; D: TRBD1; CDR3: CASSRSGTGDEQYF; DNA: TGCGCCAGCAGTAGATCCGGGACAGGGGACGAGCAGTACTTC
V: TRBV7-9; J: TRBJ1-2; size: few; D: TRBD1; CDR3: CASRPDRGQRPYGYTF; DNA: TGTGCCAGCAGACCGGACAGGGGGCAGAGACCCTATGGCTACACCTTC
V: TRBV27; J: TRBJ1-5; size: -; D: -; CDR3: CASSLPPGPRGNQPQHF; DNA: TGTGCCAGCAGTTTACCCCCAGGACCGCGGGGCAATCAGCCCCAGCATTTT
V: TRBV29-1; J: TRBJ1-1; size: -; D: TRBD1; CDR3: CSVEYRGGTEAFF; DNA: TGCAGCGTTGAGTACAGGGGGGGCACTGAAGCTTTCTTT
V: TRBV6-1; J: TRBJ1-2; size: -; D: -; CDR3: CASSSLGGNHGYTF; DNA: TGTGCCAGCAGTTCCTTGGGAGGGAATCATGGCTACACCTTC
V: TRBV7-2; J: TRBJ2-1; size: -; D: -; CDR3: CASSLRATRTNEQFF; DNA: TGTGCCAGCAGCTTACGAGCGACGAGAACCAATGAGCAGTTCTTC
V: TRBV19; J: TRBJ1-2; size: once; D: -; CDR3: CASSPLDRSYGYTF; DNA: TGTGCCAGTAGTCCCCTGGACAGATCCTATGGCTACACCTTC
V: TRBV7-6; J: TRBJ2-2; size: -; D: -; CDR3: CASSLLGGDGELFF; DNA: TGTGCCAGCAGCTTATTGGGAGGCGACGGGGAGCTGTTTTTT
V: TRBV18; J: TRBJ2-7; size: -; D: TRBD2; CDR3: CASSPSAGAYEQYF; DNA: TGTGCCAGCTCACCGTCAGCGGGGGCCTACGAGCAGTACTTC
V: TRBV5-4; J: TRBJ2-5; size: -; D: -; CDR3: CASSFLSRPETQYF; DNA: TGTGCCAGCAGCTTTTTAAGCCGCCCCGAGACCCAGTACTTC
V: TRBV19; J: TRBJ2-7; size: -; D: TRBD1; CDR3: CASSINSGQRTYEQYF; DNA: TGTGCCAGTAGTATTAATTCGGGACAGAGGACTTACGAGCAGTACTTC
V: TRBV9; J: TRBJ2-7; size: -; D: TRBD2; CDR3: CASSVGVGLNFGEQYF; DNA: TGTGCCAGCAGCGTAGGAGTGGGACTAAATTTCGGCGAGCAGTACTTC
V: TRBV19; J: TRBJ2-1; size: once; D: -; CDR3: CASSIAREQFF; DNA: TGTGCCAGTAGTATAGCTCGTGAGCAGTTCTTC
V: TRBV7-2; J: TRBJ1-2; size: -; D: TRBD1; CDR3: CASTQWDRGNYGYTF; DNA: TGTGCCAGCACTCAGTGGGACAGGGGCAATTATGGCTACACCTTC
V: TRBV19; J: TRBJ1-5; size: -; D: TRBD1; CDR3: CASSIGTGKQPQHF; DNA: TGTGCCAGTAGTATCGGGACAGGGAAACAGCCCCAGCATTTT
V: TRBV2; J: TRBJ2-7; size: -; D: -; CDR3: CASSEAKGLPKYEQYF; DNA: TGTGCCAGCAGTGAAGCAAAGGGGCTTCCTAAGTACGAGCAGTACTTC
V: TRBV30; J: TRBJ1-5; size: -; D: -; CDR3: CAWAEGDGNQPQHF; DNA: TGTGCCTGGGCAGAGGGGGACGGCAATCAGCCCCAGCATTTT
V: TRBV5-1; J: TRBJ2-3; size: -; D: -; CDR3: CASSLVAVSTDTQYF; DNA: TGCGCCAGCAGCTTGGTAGCGGTTAGCACAGATACGCAGTATTTT